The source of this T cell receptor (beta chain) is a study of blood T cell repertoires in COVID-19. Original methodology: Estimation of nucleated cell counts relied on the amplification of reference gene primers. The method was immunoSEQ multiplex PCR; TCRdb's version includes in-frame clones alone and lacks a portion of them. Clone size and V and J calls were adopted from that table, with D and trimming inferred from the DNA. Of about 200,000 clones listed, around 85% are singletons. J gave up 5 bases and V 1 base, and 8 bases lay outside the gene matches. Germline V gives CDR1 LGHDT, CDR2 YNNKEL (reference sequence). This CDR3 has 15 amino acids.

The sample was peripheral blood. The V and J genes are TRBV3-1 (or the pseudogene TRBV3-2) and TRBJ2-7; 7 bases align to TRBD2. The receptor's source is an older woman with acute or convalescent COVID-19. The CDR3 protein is CASSQGAASGDEQYF. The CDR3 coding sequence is TGTGCCAGCAGCCAAGGGGCCGCCAGCGGGGACGAGCAGTACTTC.